This record looks at one T cell receptor beta chain sequence and its context. As yet, its antigen is unknown. V lost 4 bases, J lost 4 bases, and 6 bases stayed unmatched. Germline-derived CDR1 and CDR2 are SGHVS and FNYEAQ. This CDR3 is built from 15 residues. This sample was taken from a study of cytotoxic CD8 clonotypes in ibrutinib-treated CLL. Study overall: Patients gave response samples after a median approximately eleven months of treatment, range 6 to 36. Per sample, productive templates averaged approximately 260,000 and productive rearrangements averaged 94,082. Whole-study findings and limits: Clonality measured at baseline exceeded age-matched healthy donors, tracking circulating CD8+ T-cell counts.

Profiled with immunoSEQ multiplex PCR; TCRdb holds only in-frame clones, not every one. The sample has over 25,000 clones, 76% seen once. This chain joins TRBV7-6 and TRBJ1-2; 10 bases map to TRBD1. Sequenced here: PBMCs, sampled after 36 months of ibrutinib treatment. This receptor was obtained from a human donor with chronic lymphocytic leukemia. CDR3: CASSYGTGDLYGYTF. Written as DNA, the CDR3 is TGTGCCAGCAGCTACGGGACAGGGGATCTCTATGGCTACACCTTC. The entire variable domain, with the rest obtained from reference TRBV7-6 and TRBJ1-2, is as follows: GAGVSQSPRYKVTKRGQDVALRCDPISGHVSLYWYRQALGQGPEFLTYFNYEAQQDKSGLPNDRFSAERPEGSISTLTIQRTEQRDSAMYRCASSYGTGDLYGYTFGSGTRLTVV.